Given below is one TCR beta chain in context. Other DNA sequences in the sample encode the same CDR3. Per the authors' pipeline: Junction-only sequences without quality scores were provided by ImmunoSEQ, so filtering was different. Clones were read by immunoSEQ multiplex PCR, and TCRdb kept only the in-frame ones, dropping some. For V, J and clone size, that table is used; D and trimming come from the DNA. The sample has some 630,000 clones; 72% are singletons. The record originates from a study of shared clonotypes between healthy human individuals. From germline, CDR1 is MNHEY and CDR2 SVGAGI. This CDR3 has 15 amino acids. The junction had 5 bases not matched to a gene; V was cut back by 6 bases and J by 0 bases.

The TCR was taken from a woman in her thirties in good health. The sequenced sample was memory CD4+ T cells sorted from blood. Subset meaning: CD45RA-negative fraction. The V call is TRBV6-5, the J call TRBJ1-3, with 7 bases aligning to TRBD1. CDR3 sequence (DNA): TGTGCCAGCAGACCGGGACAGCTCTCTGGAAACACCATATATTTT. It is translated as CASRPGQLSGNTIYF.